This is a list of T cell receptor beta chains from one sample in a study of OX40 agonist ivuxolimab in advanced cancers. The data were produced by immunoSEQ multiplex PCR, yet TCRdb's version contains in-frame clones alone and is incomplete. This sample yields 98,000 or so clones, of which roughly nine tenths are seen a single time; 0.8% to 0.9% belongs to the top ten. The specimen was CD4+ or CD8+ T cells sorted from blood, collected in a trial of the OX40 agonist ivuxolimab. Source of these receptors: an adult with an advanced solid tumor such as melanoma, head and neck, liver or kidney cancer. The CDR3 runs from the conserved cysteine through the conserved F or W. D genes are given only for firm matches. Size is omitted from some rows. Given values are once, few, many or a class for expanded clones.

CDR3 protein: CAWSVRAGANEQFF
CDR3 DNA: TGTGCCTGGAGTGTACGAGCGGGAGCCAATGAGCAGTTCTTC
J gene: TRBJ2-1
D gene: TRBD2
clone size: .
V gene: TRBV30

CDR3 protein: CAWARGNTEAFF
CDR3 DNA: TGTGCCTGGGCGAGGGGGAACACTGAAGCTTTCTTT
J gene: TRBJ1-1
D gene: .
clone size: .
V gene: TRBV30

CDR3 protein: CASRREGNNEQFF
CDR3 DNA: TGTGCCAGCAGACGGGAGGGGAACAATGAGCAGTTCTTC
J gene: TRBJ2-1
D gene: TRBD2
clone size: .
V gene: TRBV7-9

CDR3 protein: CASTLGLAGPRHF
CDR3 DNA: TGTGCCAGCACCCTGGGACTAGCGGGACCAAGACACTTC
J gene: TRBJ2-7
D gene: TRBD2
clone size: .
V gene: TRBV28

CDR3 protein: CASRAGDQPQHF
CDR3 DNA: TGCGCCAGCAGGGCTGGGGATCAGCCCCAGCATTTT
J gene: TRBJ1-5
D gene: .
clone size: .
V gene: TRBV10-2

CDR3 protein: CASSQLRIEETQYF
CDR3 DNA: TGTGCCAGCAGCCAGTTGAGGATAGAAGAGACCCAGTACTTC
J gene: TRBJ2-5
D gene: .
clone size: .
V gene: TRBV11-2

CDR3 protein: CASSFSAATYEQYF
CDR3 DNA: TGCGCCAGCAGCTTTTCGGCAGCTACCTACGAGCAGTACTTC
J gene: TRBJ2-7
D gene: .
clone size: .
V gene: TRBV5-1

CDR3 protein: CASSRQGTLLAFF
CDR3 DNA: TGTGCCAGCAGTAGACAGGGGACGCTGCTGGCTTTCTTT
J gene: TRBJ1-1
D gene: TRBD1
clone size: .
V gene: TRBV27

CDR3 protein: CASSPVTSADTDTQYF
CDR3 DNA: TGTGCCAGCTCACCGGTGACAAGCGCCGACACAGATACGCAGTATTTT
J gene: TRBJ2-3
D gene: .
clone size: .
V gene: TRBV18

CDR3 protein: CASSLLGATDTQYF
CDR3 DNA: TGTGCCAGCAGTTTACTGGGGGCAACAGATACGCAGTATTTT
J gene: TRBJ2-3
D gene: .
clone size: many
V gene: TRBV28

CDR3 protein: CASSFGGGGNTDTQYF
CDR3 DNA: TGTGCCAGCAGCTTCGGAGGGGGTGGAAACACAGATACGCAGTATTTT
J gene: TRBJ2-3
D gene: .
clone size: .
V gene: TRBV7-3

CDR3 protein: CASSSRQAPYEQYF
CDR3 DNA: TGTGCCAGCAGCTCCAGACAGGCCCCCTACGAGCAGTACTTC
J gene: TRBJ2-7
D gene: .
clone size: .
V gene: TRBV5-4

CDR3 protein: CASSLVSLDGTQYF
CDR3 DNA: TGCGCCAGCAGCTTGGTCTCTCTCGACGGGACCCAGTACTTC
J gene: TRBJ2-5
D gene: .
clone size: .
V gene: TRBV5-1

CDR3 protein: CASSWDLMGQPQHF
CDR3 DNA: TGTGCCAGCAGTTGGGACCTCATGGGGCAGCCCCAGCATTTT
J gene: TRBJ1-5
D gene: .
clone size: .
V gene: TRBV28

CDR3 protein: CASSLATTQYF
CDR3 DNA: TGTGCCAGCAGCTTAGCGACTACGCAGTATTTT
J gene: TRBJ2-3
D gene: .
clone size: .
V gene: TRBV7-2

CDR3 protein: CASSSGTAKNIQYF
CDR3 DNA: TGTGCCAGCAGCTCGGGGACAGCCAAAAACATTCAGTACTTC
J gene: TRBJ2-4
D gene: .
clone size: .
V gene: TRBV7-2

CDR3 protein: CASCPGLAAKNIQYF
CDR3 DNA: TGTGCCAGCTGCCCCGGACTAGCGGCTAAAAACATTCAGTACTTC
J gene: TRBJ2-4
D gene: TRBD2
clone size: .
V gene: TRBV28

CDR3 protein: CASSSRGGDQETQYF
CDR3 DNA: TGCGCCAGCAGCTCCCGGGGGGGAGACCAAGAGACCCAGTACTTC
J gene: TRBJ2-5
D gene: TRBD2
clone size: .
V gene: TRBV5-1

CDR3 protein: CASSFGAGLNTEAFF
CDR3 DNA: TGTGCCAGCAGCTTCGGTGCAGGGCTGAACACTGAAGCTTTCTTT
J gene: TRBJ1-1
D gene: .
clone size: .
V gene: TRBV5-6

CDR3 protein: CASSPRLAGDMETQYF
CDR3 DNA: TGTGCCAGCAGTCCCCGACTAGCGGGAGACATGGAGACCCAGTACTTC
J gene: TRBJ2-5
D gene: TRBD2
clone size: .
V gene: TRBV6-6

CDR3 protein: CASSIRGKETQYF
CDR3 DNA: TGTGCCAGTAGTATCCGAGGGAAGGAGACCCAGTACTTC
J gene: TRBJ2-5
D gene: .
clone size: .
V gene: TRBV19

CDR3 protein: CASSSDSLNQPQHF
CDR3 DNA: TGTGCCAGCAGCTCCGACAGCCTAAATCAGCCCCAGCATTTT
J gene: TRBJ1-5
D gene: .
clone size: .
V gene: TRBV28

CDR3 protein: CASIQGNQPQHF
CDR3 DNA: TGTGCCAGCATACAGGGTAATCAGCCCCAGCATTTT
J gene: TRBJ1-5
D gene: .
clone size: .
V gene: TRBV27

CDR3 protein: CATSIREGPYEQYF
CDR3 DNA: TGTGCCACCAGCATCCGAGAGGGTCCCTACGAGCAGTACTTC
J gene: TRBJ2-7
D gene: .
clone size: few
V gene: TRBV15

CDR3 protein: CASTREREKLFF
CDR3 DNA: TGTGCCAGCACCCGGGAGAGGGAAAAACTGTTTTTT
J gene: TRBJ1-4
D gene: .
clone size: .
V gene: TRBV2

CDR3 protein: CASSVDSLNTEAFF
CDR3 DNA: TGTGCCAGCAGTGTAGACAGTTTGAACACTGAAGCTTTCTTT
J gene: TRBJ1-1
D gene: .
clone size: .
V gene: TRBV2

CDR3 protein: CASSLSGSSYNEQFF
CDR3 DNA: TGTGCCAGCAGTCTTAGCGGGAGCTCCTACAATGAGCAGTTCTTC
J gene: TRBJ2-1
D gene: TRBD2
clone size: .
V gene: TRBV7-2

CDR3 protein: CASSLTYTDTQYF
CDR3 DNA: TGTGCCAGCAGCTTAACCTACACAGATACGCAGTATTTT
J gene: TRBJ2-3
D gene: .
clone size: .
V gene: TRBV7-3

CDR3 protein: CASGLGRENYGYTF
CDR3 DNA: TGTGCTAGTGGTTTAGGGAGGGAGAACTATGGCTACACCTTC
J gene: TRBJ1-2
D gene: .
clone size: few
V gene: TRBV12-5

CDR3 protein: CASSGTGVNEQYF
CDR3 DNA: TGTGCCAGCTCCGGGACAGGGGTAAACGAGCAGTACTTC
J gene: TRBJ2-7
D gene: TRBD1
clone size: once
V gene: TRBV10-3

CDR3 protein: CASSPPGPANNEQFF
CDR3 DNA: TGTGCCAGCTCACCACCGGGTCCCGCCAATAATGAGCAGTTCTTC
J gene: TRBJ2-1
D gene: .
clone size: once
V gene: TRBV18

CDR3 protein: CASSLLWQGTLENTEAFF
CDR3 DNA: TGTGCCAGCAGCTTATTATGGCAGGGGACACTCGAGAACACTGAAGCTTTCTTT
J gene: TRBJ1-1
D gene: .
clone size: .
V gene: TRBV7-9

CDR3 protein: CASSSPPREAFF
CDR3 DNA: TGTGCCAGCAGTTCCCCCCCGCGTGAAGCTTTCTTT
J gene: TRBJ1-1
D gene: .
clone size: .
V gene: TRBV27

CDR3 protein: CATSGQGVTDTQYF
CDR3 DNA: TGTGCCACCTCGGGACAGGGGGTCACAGATACGCAGTATTTT
J gene: TRBJ2-3
D gene: TRBD1
clone size: .
V gene: TRBV5-4

CDR3 protein: CASSLESTEAFF
CDR3 DNA: TGCGCCAGCAGCTTGGAGAGCACTGAAGCTTTCTTT
J gene: TRBJ1-1
D gene: .
clone size: .
V gene: TRBV5-1

CDR3 protein: CASSRPGEAYGYTF
CDR3 DNA: TGCGCCAGCAGCCGGCCCGGGGAGGCCTATGGCTACACCTTC
J gene: TRBJ1-2
D gene: .
clone size: .
V gene: TRBV4-1

CDR3 protein: CASSDGWGNTEAFF
CDR3 DNA: TGCGCCAGCAGCGATGGCTGGGGGAACACTGAAGCTTTCTTT
J gene: TRBJ1-1
D gene: .
clone size: .
V gene: TRBV5-1

CDR3 protein: CASRWTREAFF
CDR3 DNA: TGTGCCAGCAGGTGGACACGTGAAGCTTTCTTT
J gene: TRBJ1-1
D gene: .
clone size: .
V gene: TRBV6-1

CDR3 protein: CASRSGEQTNEKLFF
CDR3 DNA: TGTGCCAGCAGGTCAGGGGAGCAAACTAATGAAAAACTGTTTTTT
J gene: TRBJ1-4
D gene: .
clone size: .
V gene: TRBV6-5

CDR3 protein: CASSEREAEKLFF
CDR3 DNA: TGTGCCAGCAGCGAGAGGGAGGCAGAAAAACTGTTTTTT
J gene: TRBJ1-4
D gene: .
clone size: .
V gene: TRBV21-1

CDR3 protein: CASSLGGRKSTDTQYF
CDR3 DNA: TGTGCCAGCAGCTTAGGCGGGCGGAAAAGCACAGATACGCAGTATTTT
J gene: TRBJ2-3
D gene: .
clone size: .
V gene: TRBV11-2

CDR3 protein: CASQDRGAMYGYTF
CDR3 DNA: TGTGCCAGCCAAGACAGGGGCGCGATGTATGGCTACACCTTC
J gene: TRBJ1-2
D gene: TRBD1
clone size: .
V gene: TRBV6-5

CDR3 protein: CASSSGPEAFF
CDR3 DNA: TGTGCCAGCTCCAGTGGGCCTGAAGCTTTCTTT
J gene: TRBJ1-1
D gene: .
clone size: once
V gene: TRBV18

CDR3 protein: CASSVRGDSGNTIYF
CDR3 DNA: TGTGCCAGCAGCGTAAGGGGGGACTCTGGAAACACCATATATTTT
J gene: TRBJ1-3
D gene: .
clone size: .
V gene: TRBV11-3

CDR3 protein: CASSPSSEGQPQHF
CDR3 DNA: TGTGCCAGTAGTCCCTCGTCTGAAGGACAGCCCCAGCATTTT
J gene: TRBJ1-5
D gene: .
clone size: .
V gene: TRBV19

CDR3 protein: CAWYRDGEQFF
CDR3 DNA: TGTGCCTGGTACAGGGATGGTGAGCAGTTCTTC
J gene: TRBJ2-1
D gene: .
clone size: once
V gene: TRBV30

CDR3 protein: CASSQEKYQETQYF
CDR3 DNA: TGCGCCAGCAGCCAAGAAAAGTACCAAGAGACCCAGTACTTC
J gene: TRBJ2-5
D gene: .
clone size: .
V gene: TRBV4-3

CDR3 protein: CASTTGQGLDQPQHF
CDR3 DNA: TGTGCCAGTACCACGGGACAGGGGCTTGACCAGCCCCAGCATTTT
J gene: TRBJ1-5
D gene: TRBD1
clone size: .
V gene: TRBV19

CDR3 protein: CASSLPGEGGTDTQYF
CDR3 DNA: TGTGCCAGCAGCTTGCCAGGGGAAGGGGGCACAGATACGCAGTATTTT
J gene: TRBJ2-3
D gene: .
clone size: .
V gene: TRBV7-3

CDR3 protein: CASSFGFPGGTEAFF
CDR3 DNA: TGTGCCAGCAGCTTCGGGTTCCCAGGGGGCACTGAAGCTTTCTTT
J gene: TRBJ1-1
D gene: TRBD1
clone size: .
V gene: TRBV7-9

CDR3 protein: CASNLGSNQPQHF
CDR3 DNA: TGTGCCAGTAACTTGGGGAGCAATCAGCCCCAGCATTTT
J gene: TRBJ1-5
D gene: .
clone size: .
V gene: TRBV19

CDR3 protein: CASSSIVNTEAFF
CDR3 DNA: TGTGCCAGCAGTTCAATCGTGAACACTGAAGCTTTCTTT
J gene: TRBJ1-1
D gene: .
clone size: .
V gene: TRBV6-6

CDR3 protein: CSVGQLYGYTF
CDR3 DNA: TGCAGCGTGGGACAGTTATATGGCTACACCTTC
J gene: TRBJ1-2
D gene: TRBD1
clone size: .
V gene: TRBV29-1

CDR3 protein: CASSQVVGTRRRDTQYF
CDR3 DNA: TGCGCCAGCAGCCAAGTGGTCGGGACTAGACGCAGGGATACGCAGTATTTT
J gene: TRBJ2-3
D gene: TRBD2
clone size: .
V gene: TRBV4-3

CDR3 protein: CASSSYWGGSYNEQFF
CDR3 DNA: TGTGCCAGCAGCTCCTATTGGGGAGGAAGCTACAATGAGCAGTTCTTC
J gene: TRBJ2-1
D gene: .
clone size: .
V gene: TRBV13

CDR3 protein: CASSIRGNTGELFF
CDR3 DNA: TGTGCCAGTAGTATTCGGGGTAACACCGGGGAGCTGTTTTTT
J gene: TRBJ2-2
D gene: .
clone size: .
V gene: TRBV19

CDR3 protein: CASSLGGRGSYNEQFF
CDR3 DNA: TGTGCCAGCAGCTTAGGGGGGAGGGGATCCTACAATGAGCAGTTCTTC
J gene: TRBJ2-1
D gene: TRBD2
clone size: .
V gene: TRBV7-8

CDR3 protein: CASSLDGPHGYTF
CDR3 DNA: TGTGCCAGCAGCTTAGACGGGCCACACGGCTACACCTTC
J gene: TRBJ1-2
D gene: .
clone size: .
V gene: TRBV7-2